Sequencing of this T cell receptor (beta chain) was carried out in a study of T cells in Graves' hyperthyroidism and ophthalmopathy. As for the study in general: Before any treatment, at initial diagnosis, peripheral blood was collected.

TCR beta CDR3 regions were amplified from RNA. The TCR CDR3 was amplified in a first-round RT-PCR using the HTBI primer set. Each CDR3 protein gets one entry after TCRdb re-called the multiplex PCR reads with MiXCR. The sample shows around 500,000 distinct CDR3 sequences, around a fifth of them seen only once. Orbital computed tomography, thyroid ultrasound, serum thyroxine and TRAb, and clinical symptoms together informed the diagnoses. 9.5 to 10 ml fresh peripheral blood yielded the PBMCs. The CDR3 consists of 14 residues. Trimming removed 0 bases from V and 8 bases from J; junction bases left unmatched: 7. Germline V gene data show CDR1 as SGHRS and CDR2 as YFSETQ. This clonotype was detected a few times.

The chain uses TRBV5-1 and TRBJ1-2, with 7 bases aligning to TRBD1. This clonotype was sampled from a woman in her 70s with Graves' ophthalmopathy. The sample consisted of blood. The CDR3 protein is CASSLEGASRGYTF. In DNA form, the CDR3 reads TGCGCCAGCAGCTTGGAGGGGGCCTCGCGCGGCTACACCTTC.